This T cell receptor (beta chain) was documented in a study of cytomegalovirus exposure and HLA in healthy donors. Study-wide points: Another analysis was done later, and it associated around 15,000 TCR beta sequences with HLA alleles at 0.05 false discovery rate. Overall, under 200 TCR beta chains were annotated as cytomegalovirus-associated.

Regarding this clone: Its antigen is still unknown.

Those who donated were healthy bone marrow donors. The study sampled nominally healthy donors, though unrecorded immune exposures were likely. PCR used 60 Vbeta primers and 13 Jbeta primers. Clones were sequenced by immunoSEQ multiplex PCR, and TCRdb holds only the in-frame ones, with some missing. The table lists approximately 200,000 clones. The CDR3 length is 14 residues. Trimming stripped 0 bases from V and 8 bases from J, with 13 bases between. The germline V gene encodes CDR1 LGHNA and CDR2 YNFKEQ. Sequenced: PBMCs. The V call is TRBV4-2, the J call TRBJ1-2; no clear D gene. This receptor was obtained from a boy between 10 and 17 years old in good health and CMV-seronegative. CDR3 sequence (DNA): TGTGCCAGCAGCCAAGATACCTATTCGGAGGGCTACACCTTC. Amino acid sequence: CASSQDTYSEGYTF.